A selection of T cell receptor beta chains follows, all from one sample in a study of Graves' ophthalmopathy and Graves' hyperthyroidism. TCRdb recomputed calls from the multiplex PCR reads with MiXCR, one row per CDR3 protein. The sample holds under 800,000 distinct CDR3 sequences, 22% seen once. The sample taken for sequencing was peripheral blood. The receptors were sampled from a woman between 18 and 30 years old with stable Graves' hyperthyroidism. Some clones in this sample may be carry-over from other donors' samples. Both conserved end residues are part of each CDR3. The order of the fields is V gene, J gene, CDR3 protein.

TRBV6-2/TRBV6-3	TRBJ2-2	CASSRSGFWEAGELFF
TRBV3-1	TRBJ2-2	CASSHGQRNTGELFF
TRBV2	TRBJ1-2	CASFYRGYGYTF
TRBV6-2/TRBV6-3	TRBJ2-7	CASRFEGPPYEQYF
TRBV6-1	TRBJ2-5	CASSLVGGEATQYF
TRBV5-1	TRBJ1-3	CASSLTGPSSGNTIYF
TRBV20-1	TRBJ1-3	CSARDRRALNTIYF
TRBV15	TRBJ1-3	CATSRDRASSGNTIYF
TRBV6-5	TRBJ2-6	CASSYVARGANVLTF
TRBV12-3/TRBV12-4	TRBJ1-2	CASTQGTAYYGYTF
TRBV11-2	TRBJ2-5	CASSLVGREVETQYF
TRBV20-1	TRBJ1-1	CSARDGERSTEAFF
TRBV20-1	TRBJ2-5	CSATTGRETQYF
TRBV29-1	TRBJ2-7	CSGLAGEEAYEQYF
TRBV10-2	TRBJ1-1	CASSEQREGEAFF
TRBV27	TRBJ1-1	CASSLIPPGTKRPEAFF
TRBV15	TRBJ2-2	CATSRAGARTGELFF
TRBV7-8	TRBJ2-5	CAIILAGREETRYF
TRBV12-3/TRBV12-4	TRBJ2-7	CASSLGPLAGGSRYEQYF
TRBV29-1	TRBJ2-7	CSVLRGGSYEQYF
TRBV19	TRBJ2-2	CASTVRAGDGTGELFF
TRBV15	TRBJ1-6	CATSRDRGYNSPLHF
TRBV2	TRBJ1-1	CASSERGGLSPKNTEAFF
TRBV12-3/TRBV12-4	TRBJ1-5	CASSLGQASQPQHF
TRBV7-2	TRBJ2-3	CASSLATSGAIDTQYF
TRBV5-6	TRBJ1-5	CASSLGRFSEPQHF
TRBV30	TRBJ1-3	CAWSVHSGNTIYF
TRBV5-1	TRBJ2-7	CASSWGQGAKEGQYF
TRBV28	TRBJ2-7	CASSLSQPYEQYF
TRBV12-3/TRBV12-4	TRBJ1-5	CASSFPGVGNQPQHF
TRBV27	TRBJ2-7	CASSPGQLSYEQYF
TRBV10-3	TRBJ2-7	CAISERDQSYEQYF